This T cell receptor beta chain was observed in a study of T cell clusters in autoimmune cytopenias. The CDR3 sequence is 12 residues long. Germline CDR1 reads MNHNY; CDR2 reads SVGAGI (reference sequence). Multiplex touch-down PCR amplified TRB using TRB-A and TRB-B pools in one tube. Using the multiplex PCR reads, TCRdb records one entry per CDR3 protein without DNA. In all, the sample yields around 5,000 distinct CDR3 sequences. Each sample's input was approximately 270 ng genomic DNA, 30,000 to 45,000 genome equivalents. These data were also filed under a second study, of T cell repertoires in aging, cancer and after chemotherapy.

The sequenced material came from peripheral blood. The gene calls are TRBV6-6 and TRBJ2-7. The clonotype was recovered from a human donor in good health. The CDR3: CASRVNSYEQYF.